These T cell receptor beta chains were read from a single sample in a study of blood T cell repertoires in COVID-19. Sequencing used immunoSEQ multiplex PCR; TCRdb keeps in-frame clones, though not all of them. The sample includes more than 150,000 clones, about four fifths of them seen just once. Sequenced: peripheral blood. Receptor source: a man aged 55 to 70 with acute or convalescent COVID-19. The CDR3 runs from the conserved cysteine through the conserved F or W. The D gene is left open where the match is weak. Only part of the rows carry a size: once, few, many, or a class if the clone is expanded.

V gene	J gene	clone size	D gene	CDR3 DNA	CDR3 protein
TRBV28	TRBJ1-2	NA	TRBD1	TGTGCCAGCAGTTTAGCGCAGGACAGGATGGGACGTGGCTACACCTTC	CASSLAQDRMGRGYTF
TRBV5-1	TRBJ1-3	NA	NA	TGCGCCAGCAGCCGCCTCTCGGGGTCTGGAAACACCATATATTTT	CASSRLSGSGNTIYF
TRBV14	TRBJ2-3	NA	NA	TGTGCCAGCAGCCAAGACTCCGGCACAGATACGCAGTATTTT	CASSQDSGTDTQYF
TRBV9	TRBJ2-2	NA	TRBD2	TGTGCCAGCAGCGTAGGGGAAGCGGGAGGGGTCGCCGGGGAGCTGTTTTTT	CASSVGEAGGVAGELFF
TRBV6-4	TRBJ2-3	NA	NA	TGTGCCAGCAGCCCACTCGGGTTCGCAGATACGCAGTATTTT	CASSPLGFADTQYF
TRBV24-1	TRBJ2-3	NA	TRBD2	TGTGCCACCAGTGCCGAGCGGGGGGGCCGTAGCACAGATACGCAGTATTTT	CATSAERGGRSTDTQYF
TRBV28	TRBJ1-4	few	NA	TGTGCCAGCAGCACCTCCCTTTGGAGGGGAACTAATGAAAAACTGTTTTTT	CASSTSLWRGTNEKLFF
TRBV27	TRBJ2-4	once	TRBD1	TGTGCCAGCAGATCCGACAGGGGAGCCAAAAACATTCAGTACTTC	CASRSDRGAKNIQYF
TRBV14	TRBJ1-3	NA	NA	TGTGCCAGCAGCCAAGTAAGAACTTCTGGAAACACCATATATTTT	CASSQVRTSGNTIYF
TRBV9	TRBJ1-3	many	NA	TGTGCCAGCAGCGTCGACTCTCAGGGGCCTGGAAACACCATATATTTT	CASSVDSQGPGNTIYF
TRBV5-4	TRBJ2-7	NA	NA	TGTGCCAGCAGCTTGCTTCCGGGCTTGGGTGGGACTGGATCCTACGAGCAGTACTTC	CASSLLPGLGGTGSYEQYF
TRBV4-1	TRBJ1-3	NA	NA	TGCGCCAGCAGCCAAGACCGACAGAACTCTGGAAACACCATATATTTT	CASSQDRQNSGNTIYF
TRBV30	TRBJ1-2	NA	TRBD1	TGTGCCTGGAGTTTTACAGGGGGCCGGCCTGGCTACACCTTC	CAWSFTGGRPGYTF
TRBV5-4	TRBJ2-3	NA	TRBD2	TGTGCCAGCAGTCGAGGGGGACTAGCGGGGACAGATACGCAGTATTTT	CASSRGGLAGTDTQYF
TRBV9	TRBJ2-1	once	TRBD2	TGTGCCAGCAGCGTCGGGACTAGCCTTAACAATGAGCAGTTCTTC	CASSVGTSLNNEQFF
TRBV6-4	TRBJ2-7	NA	TRBD1	TGTGCCAGCAGTGATGCCGGGACAGGGGGCGGAGACCGCCCCGAGCAGTACTTC	CASSDAGTGGGDRPEQYF
TRBV6-6	TRBJ2-7	NA	NA	TGTGCCAGCAGTTACCGGGAAAACCTTAGAGGCTACGAGCAGTACTTC	CASSYRENLRGYEQYF
TRBV6-5	TRBJ2-7	NA	NA	TGTGCCAGCAGGTACCAGGGGTACGAGCAGTACTTC	CASRYQGYEQYF
TRBV6-5	TRBJ2-7	few	TRBD2	TGTGCCAGCAAGAGGACTAGCGGGAGTGGCGAGCAGTACTTC	CASKRTSGSGEQYF
TRBV23-1	TRBJ2-7	NA	TRBD1	TGCGCCAGCAGCCTCCTGAGGGACAGTCCCTACGAGCAGTACTTC	CASSLLRDSPYEQYF
TRBV2	TRBJ1-3	NA	NA	TGTGCCAGCAGTAACAACCAGGCACGAGGAAACACCATATATTTT	CASSNNQARGNTIYF
TRBV5-5	TRBJ2-5	NA	TRBD1	TGTGCCAGCAGCTTGAGCCCGACAGGGGTAGAGACCCAGTACTTC	CASSLSPTGVETQYF
TRBV5-1	TRBJ2-5	NA	TRBD1	TGCGCCAGCAGCTTGGGACAGGGGAGGCAAGAGACCCAGTACTTC	CASSLGQGRQETQYF
TRBV3-1/TRBV3-2	TRBJ1-4	NA	NA	TGTGCCAGCAGCCGCAGGGTTGATGAAAAACTGTTTTTT	CASSRRVDEKLFF
TRBV6-5	TRBJ2-7	NA	TRBD1	TGTGCCAGCTCCAGGGGGCCCTACTACGAGCAGTACTTC	CASSRGPYYEQYF
TRBV20-1	TRBJ2-1	NA	TRBD2	TGCAGTGCTAGTTTAGGCGGGAGCGGGAATGAGCAGTTCTTC	CSASLGGSGNEQFF
TRBV5-1	TRBJ1-1	NA	NA	TGCGCCAGCAGCCGTGATTTACAACAGGGGAACACTGAAGCTTTCTTT	CASSRDLQQGNTEAFF
TRBV2	TRBJ1-3	many	NA	TGTGCCAGCAGTGAAAGTAGCAACTCTGGAAACACCATATATTTT	CASSESSNSGNTIYF
TRBV5-1	TRBJ2-7	NA	NA	TGCGCCAGCAGCTTGGACAAGACAGACTACGAGCAGTACTTC	CASSLDKTDYEQYF
TRBV6-6	TRBJ2-3	NA	TRBD1	TGTGCCAGCAGCACAACAGGGGGCGCCGGCACAGATACGCAGTATTTT	CASSTTGGAGTDTQYF
TRBV7-2	TRBJ2-2	NA	NA	TGTGCCAGCAGCTTAGCGCAGGGGGGTAGCACCGGGGAGCTGTTTTTT	CASSLAQGGSTGELFF
TRBV5-1	TRBJ2-3	NA	TRBD2	TGCGCCAGCAGCGTCCGGACTAGCGGGGGGGCAGATACGCAGTATTTT	CASSVRTSGGADTQYF